The 24 T cell receptor beta chains presented below share a single source sample, sequenced in a study of human T cells and chemical hapten exposure. The sample's time point: patch test 2, 6 weeks after DPC sensitization. Noted treatment: therapeutic diphenylcyclopropenone sensitization with weekly scalp DPC. Via MiXCR, TCRdb re-called the RACE reads, giving one row per CDR3 protein. The sample has tens of thousands of distinct CDR3 sequences, roughly 3.3% seen once. The sequences come from whole blood, collected in connection with sensitization to the hapten diphenylcyclopropenone (DPC). All receptors come from a man aged 40-49 years with alopecia areata. Some clones in this sample may be carry-over from other donors' samples.

This clonotype was counted only a few times. CDR3 amino acids: CASSQDLTIQETQYF. CDR3 sequence (DNA): TGCGCCAGCAGCCAAGATCTAACTATACAAGAGACCCAGTACTTC. The chain combines TRBV4-1 with TRBJ2-5; no clear D gene. The CDR3 sequence is 15 residues long. Germline CDR1 and CDR2: MGHRA and YSYEKL. The ends were cut back, 0 bases at V and 2 bases at J, with 10 bases in the middle.

In its sample, this clonotype was seen many times. The J gene is TRBJ2-3, the V gene TRBV6-6, with D perhaps given as TRBD1 or TRBD2 (5 bases each). V lost 7 bases and J lost 2, with 13 bases in between. CDR1 is MNHNY, CDR2 SVGAGI, per germline (reference sequence). The CDR3 is 14 residues long. Written as DNA, the CDR3 is TGTGCCAGCAAACAGGCGGGTTCCACAGATACGCAGTATTTT. Amino acids: CASKQAGSTDTQYF.

In its sample, this clonotype was seen many times. The V call is TRBV2, the J call TRBJ2-1; 9 bases align to TRBD2. Germline trimming cut 3 bases from V and 8 bases from J; bases unmatched to any gene: 11. Germline V gene sequence: CDR1 SNHLY, CDR2 FYNNEI. The CDR3 runs 16 residues. DNA for the CDR3: TGTGCCAGCAGTGACCTAGCGGGACGCTCAGGGTATGAGCAGTTCTTC. Translation: CASSDLAGRSGYEQFF.

This clonotype was seen more than once but under ten times. V is TRBV6-5 and J is TRBJ2-3; D ambiguous. Germline CDR1 and CDR2: MNHEY and SVGAGI. The ends were cut back, 2 bases at V and 4 bases at J, with 13 bases in the middle. The CDR3 loop spans 15 amino acids. The CDR3 here is CASSYRSQAPDTQYF. The CDR3 DNA follows: TGTGCCAGCAGTTACCGGAGCCAAGCCCCAGATACGCAGTATTTT.

This clonotype has a count of ten or more. The chain carries TRBV7-9 and TRBJ1-2; TRBD1 matches 9 bases. Per germline, CDR1 SEHNR and CDR2 FQNEAQ (reference sequence). The CDR3 sequence is 14 residues long. The trim removed 5 bases at V and 7 bases at J, leaving 8 bases unmatched. The CDR3 DNA sequence: TGTGCCAGCAGCGCAGACGGGACAGGGTTTGGCTACACCTTC. It encodes CASSADGTGFGYTF. The full variable domain, completed using reference TRBV7-9 and TRBJ1-2, is DTGVSQNPRHKITKRGQNVTFRCDPISEHNRLYWYRQTLGQGPEFLTYFQNEAQLEKSRLLSDRFSAERPKGSFSTLEIQRTEQGDSAMYLCASSADGTGFGYTFGSGTRLTVV.

The table lists this clonotype with many counts. The CDR3 DNA reads TGTGCCAGCAGCTTTGGCCCCGGACAGGAGGGAAATCAGCCCCAGCATTTT. Its protein is CASSFGPGQEGNQPQHF. The chain couples TRBV7-9 to TRBJ1-5; TRBD1 matches 7 bases. CDR1 and CDR2 (germline): SEHNR, FQNEAQ (reference sequence). The CDR3 consists of 17 residues. The V segment lost 3 bases and the J segment 4 bases; nucleotides outside the gene matches: 12.

This clonotype occurred many times. V is TRBV29-1 and J is TRBJ2-1; D unclear. The germline gives CDR1 SQVTM, CDR2 ANQGSEA. Trimming removed 2 bases from V and 4 bases from J, with 3 bases in between. The CDR3 sequence is 11 residues long. The CDR3 sequence: CSVEYYNEQFF. The CDR3 DNA reads as TGCAGCGTTGAATATTACAATGAGCAGTTCTTC.

This clonotype was recorded many times. The V call is TRBV27, the J call TRBJ2-6, with 7 nucleotides matching TRBD1. In germline, CDR1 is MNHEY, CDR2 SMNVEV (reference sequence). With V trimmed by 2 bases and J by 3 bases, 4 bases remained unmatched. CDR3 length: 16 amino acids. The CDR3 DNA reads TGTGCCAGCAGTTTAAAGGGGGCAGGTGGGGCCAACGTCCTGACTTTC. This encodes CASSLKGAGGANVLTF.

There are many counts of this clonotype. The V gene is TRBV7-2, the J gene TRBJ1-3; D is unclear. There are 14 residues in the CDR3. V dropped 4 bases and J dropped 1 base, with 8 bases sitting between them. The germline V gene encodes CDR1 SGHTA and CDR2 FQGNSA. CDR3 sequence: CASSSGPSGNTIYF. CDR3 bases: TGTGCCAGCAGCTCCGGGCCGTCTGGAAACACCATATATTTT.

This clonotype has more than one count but fewer than ten. This chain connects TRBV28 to TRBJ1-5; 7 bases line up with TRBD1. Germline V CDR1 and CDR2: MDHEN, SYDVKM. The V segment lost 3 bases and the J segment 3 bases; nucleotides outside the gene matches: 5. CDR3 length: 15 amino acids. The CDR3 loop reads CASSFKGALNQPQHF. CDR3 sequence (DNA): TGTGCCAGCAGTTTTAAGGGGGCTCTCAATCAGCCCCAGCATTTT.

In this sample, this clonotype turned up many times. The J gene is TRBJ2-3, the V gene TRBV10-2; the D gene is possibly TRBD2 (6 bases). Trimming took off 7 bases at V and 4 bases at J, with 15 bases between the two ends. This CDR3 is 14 amino acids long. Germline values: CDR1 WSHSY, CDR2 SAAADI. CDR3 amino acids: CASMRGRGSDTQYF. For the CDR3, the DNA is TGCGCCAGCATGCGGGGACGCGGGTCAGATACGCAGTATTTT.

In its sample, this clonotype was seen many times. The chain has TRBV11-1 and TRBJ2-6; 8 positions agree with TRBD1. CDR1 and CDR2 (germline): SGHAT, FQDESV (reference sequence). The V and J ends lost 5 bases and 0 bases, in that order; junction bases with no gene match: 12. The length of the CDR3 is 19 residues. DNA of the CDR3: TGTGCCAGCAGCACCTACGGGACAGGCCTCAGCTCTGGGGCCAACGTCCTGACTTTC. It yields the protein CASSTYGTGLSSGANVLTF.

This clonotype appeared many times. The chain joins TRBV9 to TRBJ2-7, with D maybe TRBD1 (5 bases). The CDR3 extends over 12 amino acids. The V end was cut by 4 bases, the J end by 4 bases, with 9 bases between. CDR1 and CDR2 (germline): SGDLS, YYNGEE. CDR3 sequence: CASSPQGYEQYF. The CDR3 region has the DNA TGTGCCAGCAGCCCCCAGGGTTACGAGCAGTACTTC.

The sample holds many counts of this clonotype. The rearrangement joins TRBV7-2 to TRBJ2-7, with 9 positions matching TRBD2. V lost 0 bases to trimming and J lost 0 bases; unmatched junction nucleotides: 3. Germline V gene sequence: CDR1 SGHTA, CDR2 FQGNSA. The CDR3 has 16 amino acids. The CDR3 DNA sequence: TGTGCCAGCAGCTTAGCGGTAGCGGGGGCCTCCTACGAGCAGTACTTC. This encodes CASSLAVAGASYEQYF. The full variable domain, completed using reference TRBV7-2 and TRBJ2-7, is GAGVSQSPSNKVTEKGKDVELRCDPISGHTALYWYRQSLGQGLEFLIYFQGNSAPDKSGLPSDRFSAERTGGSVSTLTIQRTQQEDSAVYLCASSLAVAGASYEQYFGPGTRLTVT.

At least ten counts were recorded for this clonotype. The chain employs TRBV12-3 or TRBV12-4 and TRBJ1-1; a possible D gene is TRBD1 (5 bases). V was pared by 3 bases and J by 5 bases, with 10 bases between. The CDR3 has 13 amino acids. CDR3 DNA sequence: TGTGCCAGCAGTTTTGGGGGGAGGACTGAAGCTTTCTTT. Its protein is CASSFGGRTEAFF.

This clonotype was detected ten times or more. The V gene is TRBV19, the J gene TRBJ1-4, with TRBD1 as a possible D gene (5 bases). CDR1 is LNHDA, CDR2 SQIVND, per germline (reference sequence). The CDR3 runs 14 residues. Between the trimmed V and J ends, which lost 9 bases and 0 bases, there was a span of 11 bases. The CDR3 loop reads CASRDSATNEKLFF. DNA of the CDR3: TGTGCCAGCCGGGACTCCGCAACTAATGAAAAACTGTTTTTT.

The J gene is TRBJ2-5, the V gene TRBV6-1, with 7 bases identical to TRBD2. This CDR3 has 15 amino acids. Trimming took 4 bases from V and 1 from J; bases not matched to a gene: 6. Germline V lookup: CDR1 MNHNS, CDR2 SASEGT. DNA of the CDR3: TGTGCCAGCAGTGCCCCAGCGGGGCCCCAAGAGACCCAGTACTTC. It yields the protein CASSAPAGPQETQYF.

Concerning this clonotype itself: A read error may be the cause here, since a much bigger clone is one base away. J is TRBJ2-2 and V is TRBV10-1; D gene ambiguous. CDR3 size: 15 residues. Germline CDR1 WNHNN, CDR2 SYGVQD (reference sequence). DNA of the CDR3: TGCGTCAGCAGTTCCTCGGGCGGACCGGCCGGGGAGCTGTTTTTT. Translated, it gives CVSSSSGGPAGELFF.

In its sample, this clonotype was seen many times. The genes are TRBV18 and TRBJ1-5; D is perhaps TRBD1 (6 bases). Germline V lookup: CDR1 KGHSH, CDR2 LQKENI. The germline V and J ends were trimmed by 4 bases and 3 bases, with 7 bases remaining between them. The CDR3 runs 13 residues. In DNA form, the CDR3 reads TGTGCCAGCTCACGACAGGACAATCAGCCCCAGCATTTT. Amino acids: CASSRQDNQPQHF.

This clonotype came up many times. The chain couples TRBV12-3 or TRBV12-4 to TRBJ2-3; no reliable D call. V lost 6 bases and J 6 bases, leaving 13 bases between the germline ends. This CDR3 comprises 13 residues. CDR3 DNA sequence: TGTGCCAGCAGGAACAGTTTGCTCGATACGCAGTATTTT. Translation: CASRNSLLDTQYF.

This clonotype was counted ten times or more. The chain links TRBV28 to TRBJ2-3; 8 nucleotides align to TRBD1. The CDR3 covers 15 residues. CDR1 is MDHEN and CDR2 is SYDVKM in the germline V gene. The V and J ends lost 5 bases and 2 bases, in that order; junction bases with no gene match: 6. The CDR3 DNA reads as TGTGCCAGCAGTCCAGGGGGCGCCGACACAGATACGCAGTATTTT. Its protein product is CASSPGGADTDTQYF.

The sample holds a few counts of this clonotype. This chain links TRBV10-2 with TRBJ1-2; TRBD1 aligns across 9 bases. Losses at the gene ends were 6 bases for V and 2 bases for J; bases not matched to a gene: 7. The CDR3 is made up of 15 amino acids. CDR1 and CDR2 (germline): WSHSY, SAAADI. The CDR3 reads CASRGQGGENYGYTF. In DNA, the CDR3 is TGCGCCAGCAGGGGACAGGGTGGGGAAAACTATGGCTACACCTTC.

This chain connects TRBV6-5 to TRBJ2-1; 7 bases map to TRBD2. Unmatched junction bases numbered 2, after V lost 5 bases and J lost 1 base. This CDR3 has 14 amino acids. Germline-derived CDR1 and CDR2 are MNHEY and SVGAGI. Written as DNA, the CDR3 is TGTGCCAGCAGTACACTAGCGTCCTACAATGAGCAGTTCTTC. Its translation: CASSTLASYNEQFF.

This clonotype has a count of ten or more. The gene calls are TRBV29-1 and TRBJ2-1, with D perhaps TRBD1 (5 bases). V was pared by 4 bases and J by 1 base, with 8 bases between. The germline V gene encodes CDR1 SQVTM and CDR2 ANQGSEA. This CDR3 is 13 amino acids long. The CDR3 coding sequence is TGCAGCGTTGCAGGGCCATCCTACAATGAGCAGTTCTTC. Translating gives CSVAGPSYNEQFF.